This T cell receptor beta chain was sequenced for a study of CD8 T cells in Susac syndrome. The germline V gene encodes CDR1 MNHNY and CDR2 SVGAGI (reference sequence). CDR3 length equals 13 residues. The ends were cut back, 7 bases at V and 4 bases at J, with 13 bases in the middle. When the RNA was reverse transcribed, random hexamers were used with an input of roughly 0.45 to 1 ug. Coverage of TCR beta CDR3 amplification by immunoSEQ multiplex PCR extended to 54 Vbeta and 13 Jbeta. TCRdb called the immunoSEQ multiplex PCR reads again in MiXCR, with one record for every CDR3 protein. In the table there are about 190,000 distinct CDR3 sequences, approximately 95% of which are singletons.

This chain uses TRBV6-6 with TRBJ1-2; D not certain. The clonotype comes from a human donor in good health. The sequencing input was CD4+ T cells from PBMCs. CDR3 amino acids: CASKGAGLYGYTF. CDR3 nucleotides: TGTGCCAGCAAAGGTGCAGGCCTCTATGGCTACACCTTC.